This T cell receptor beta chain stems from a study of blood T cell repertoires in COVID-19. In the original workflow: The authors estimated nucleated cell counts from reference gene primer amplification. Using immunoSEQ multiplex PCR, the repertoire was profiled, and TCRdb retains in-frame clones only, with some absent. V and J calls and clone size follow that table, whereas D and trimming were derived from the DNA. The sample shows around 330,000 clones, around 90% of them seen only once. This CDR3 has 15 residues. Trimming removed 6 bases from V and 5 bases from J; junction bases left unmatched: 5. CDR1 is MNHNS and CDR2 is SASEGT in the germline V gene. Everyone who took part was roughly 18 to 90 years old, and they came from 20 to 25 US areas. Participants' own reports of clinical history determined their cohort assignment. Cohort 3 recovery required two negative PCRs, clearance, or symptom resolution.

Sequencing used PBMCs or T cells enriched from blood (not recorded which). The chain links TRBV6-1 to TRBJ2-1; 12 bases align to TRBD2. The source is a man in his fifties or sixties who had recovered from COVID-19. CDR3 sequence (DNA): TGTGCCAGCAGGCCGACTAGCGGGGGCAACAATGAGCAGTTCTTC. Residues: CASRPTSGGNNEQFF.